A single sample gave rise to the 9 T cell receptor beta chains below, sequenced in a study of blood T cell repertoires in COVID-19. The assay was immunoSEQ multiplex PCR, and TCRdb's table has in-frame clones only and misses some. The sample shows under 250,000 clones, around 80% of them seen only once. The source material was peripheral blood. The receptors derive from a man in his forties with acute or convalescent COVID-19.

The chain combines TRBV5-4 with TRBJ2-1; D might be TRBD1 (6 bases). Germline CDR1 SGHNT, CDR2 YYREEE (reference sequence). CDR3 length: 15 amino acids. The V gene lost 0 bases and the J gene lost 9 bases, with 16 bases spanning the gap. This CDR3 is CASSLGGPLDPEQFF. The CDR3 DNA is TGTGCCAGCAGCTTGGGGGGGCCTCTGGACCCTGAGCAGTTCTTC.

The rearrangement uses TRBV15 and TRBJ1-1; D not resolved. The CDR3 runs to 14 residues. Germline CDR1 LNHNV, CDR2 YYDKDF (reference sequence). V gave up 0 bases and J gave up 8 bases, with 13 bases separating them. This CDR3 reads CATSRESWGDEAFF. The CDR3 DNA is TGTGCCACCAGCAGAGAGTCGTGGGGAGACGAAGCTTTCTTT.

The chain uses TRBV7-2 and TRBJ1-2; 9 bases agree with TRBD1. CDR1 is SGHTA, CDR2 FQGNSA, per germline. The J segment lost 0 bases and the V segment lost 4 bases, leaving 3 bases of the junction unmatched. The CDR3 totals 15 residues. The DNA of the CDR3 is TGTGCCAGCAGCTCAGACAGGGGGACTAACTATGGCTACACCTTC. Protein product: CASSSDRGTNYGYTF.

This clone came up once. The J gene is TRBJ1-1, the V gene TRBV10-3, with 12 bases matching TRBD1. The CDR3 spans 13 residues. Trimming cost V 11 bases and J 6 bases; bases outside gene matches: 7. CDR1 ENHRY and CDR2 SYGVKD come from the germline V gene. CDR3 sequence reads: CAYRDRGQSEAFF. DNA for the CDR3: TGTGCCTACCGGGACAGGGGGCAATCTGAAGCTTTCTTT.

The chain is built from TRBV19 and TRBJ1-2; the D gene is possibly TRBD1 (6 bases). Germline V gene sequence: CDR1 LNHDA, CDR2 SQIVND (reference sequence). The CDR3 is 14 residues long. V lost 8 bases, J lost 3 bases, and 16 bases lay in between. The CDR3 DNA reads as TGTGCCAGTTCCACAGGGCTGCCACACTATGGCTACACCTTC. It codes for CASSTGLPHYGYTF.

The chain uses TRBV27 and TRBJ1-1; 9 nucleotides agree with TRBD1. The V segment lost 5 bases and the J segment 14 bases; nucleotides outside the gene matches: 9. From germline, CDR1 is MNHEY and CDR2 SMNVEV (reference sequence). The CDR3 runs to 12 residues. The CDR3 DNA reads TGTGCCAGCAGTCCGCCGGACAGGGGTTTCTTCTTT. Residues: CASSPPDRGFFF.

This sequence joins TRBV11-2 and TRBJ2-1; 7 nucleotides line up with TRBD2. The trim removed 3 bases at V and 6 bases at J, leaving 11 bases unmatched. CDR3 length equals 16 residues. Germline assignment: CDR1 SGHAT and CDR2 FQNNGV. The CDR3 DNA is TGTGCCAGCAGCTTCACCCGACTAGCAATTGGCAATGAGCAGTTCTTC. It is translated as CASSFTRLAIGNEQFF.

This clone came up a few times. The rearrangement links TRBV3-1 (or the pseudogene TRBV3-2) to TRBJ1-2; 12 bases agree with TRBD1. The CDR3 is 16 residues long. The trim removed 7 bases at V and 6 bases at J, leaving 12 bases unmatched. From germline, CDR1 is LGHDT and CDR2 YNNKEL (reference sequence). This CDR3 reads CASTPPGTGGRHGYTF. The CDR3 DNA follows: TGTGCCAGCACCCCGCCGGGGACAGGGGGCCGGCATGGCTACACCTTC.

This clone occurred a few times. The chain links TRBV13 to TRBJ2-7; D gene ambiguous. The CDR3 loop spans 11 amino acids. Trimming stripped 5 bases from V and 3 bases from J, with 5 bases between. The germline CDR1 and CDR2 sequences are PRHDT and FYEKMQ (reference sequence). The CDR3 spells CASSAGYEQYF. The CDR3 bases are TGTGCCAGCAGCGCCGGCTACGAGCAGTACTTC. The full variable domain, its missing parts supplied by reference TRBV13 and TRBJ2-7, is AAGVIQSPRHLIKEKRETATLKCYPIPRHDTVYWYQQGPGQDPQFLISFYEKMQSDKGSIPDRFSAQQFSDYHSELNMSSLELGDSALYFCASSAGYEQYFGPGTRLTVT.